These T cell receptor beta chains were read from a single sample in a study of resident and recirculating memory T cells in vitiligo. The assay was immunoSEQ multiplex PCR, and TCRdb's table has in-frame clones only and misses some. Of around 78,000 clones detected, 92% appear once; the ten largest clones hold 4% to 5.5%. Sequencing input: blood. The receptors originated from a male donor with vitiligo. Both conserved end residues are part of each CDR3. A D gene is named only where the DNA matches it firmly. Clone size is given for some rows only: seen once, a few or many times, or a class if the clone is expanded.

D: TRBD2; size: -; J: TRBJ2-1; V: TRBV2; CDR3: CAGLTGSGSREQFF; DNA: TGTGCCGGGTTAACGGGTAGCGGGAGTCGTGAGCAGTTCTTC
D: -; size: -; J: TRBJ2-2; V: TRBV27; CDR3: CASSLRYRRGGDTGELFF; DNA: TGTGCCAGCAGTTTAAGGTATCGCAGAGGCGGCGACACCGGGGAGCTGTTTTTT
D: -; size: few; J: TRBJ2-7; V: TRBV30; CDR3: CAWNRELAYEQYF; DNA: TGTGCCTGGAATCGGGAGTTGGCCTACGAGCAGTACTTC
D: TRBD2; size: -; J: TRBJ2-1; V: TRBV29-1; CDR3: CSGTSGYNEQFF; DNA: TGCAGCGGAACTAGCGGCTACAATGAGCAGTTCTTC
D: TRBD1; size: -; J: TRBJ1-1; V: TRBV7-9; CDR3: CASSRPDRGGTEAFF; DNA: TGTGCCAGCAGCAGGCCGGACAGGGGTGGGACTGAAGCTTTCTTT
D: -; size: -; J: TRBJ1-2; V: TRBV11-3; CDR3: CASSLERSYGYTF; DNA: TGTGCCAGCAGCTTAGAGAGGTCTTATGGCTACACCTTC
D: -; size: -; J: TRBJ2-7; V: TRBV10-3; CDR3: CAIKASGFGYEQYF; DNA: TGTGCCATCAAAGCCTCAGGGTTCGGCTACGAGCAGTACTTC
D: -; size: -; J: TRBJ2-3; V: TRBV11-2; CDR3: CASSLGGQGTQYF; DNA: TGTGCCAGCAGCTTAGGAGGGCAGGGGACGCAGTATTTT
D: -; size: -; J: TRBJ2-3; V: TRBV7-6; CDR3: CASSLRYKAADTQYF; DNA: TGTGCCAGCAGCTTGCGGTATAAGGCCGCAGATACGCAGTATTTT
D: -; size: -; J: TRBJ2-1; V: TRBV27; CDR3: CASSLLGGPYNEQFF; DNA: TGTGCCAGCAGTTTATTGGGCGGGCCCTACAATGAGCAGTTCTTC
D: -; size: -; J: TRBJ1-2; V: TRBV28; CDR3: CASSDRSYGYTF; DNA: TGTGCCAGTTCCGACAGGAGCTACGGCTACACCTTC
D: -; size: -; J: TRBJ1-4; V: TRBV27; CDR3: CASKPYQATNEKLFF; DNA: TGTGCCAGCAAACCTTATCAGGCAACTAATGAAAAACTGTTTTTT
D: TRBD1; size: -; J: TRBJ1-1; V: TRBV5-1; CDR3: CASTSDRGYRNTEAFF; DNA: TGCGCCAGCACATCGGACAGGGGGTATAGGAACACTGAAGCTTTCTTT
D: TRBD2; size: once; J: TRBJ2-3; V: TRBV5-1; CDR3: CASRVGLAGITDTRYF; DNA: TGCGCCAGCAGGGTCGGACTAGCGGGGATCACAGATACGCGGTATTTT
D: -; size: -; J: TRBJ2-5; V: TRBV5-1; CDR3: CASSLAGGQETQYF; DNA: TGCGCCAGCAGCTTGGCCGGGGGCCAAGAGACCCAGTACTTC
D: -; size: -; J: TRBJ1-2; V: TRBV28; CDR3: CASSSPADRRYGYTF; DNA: TGTGCCAGCAGTTCCCCAGCCGACAGGCGCTATGGCTACACCTTC
D: -; size: -; J: TRBJ2-3; V: TRBV9; CDR3: CASSVAGGQGVTDTQYF; DNA: TGTGCCAGCAGCGTAGCAGGGGGGCAGGGGGTCACAGATACGCAGTATTTT
D: TRBD2; size: -; J: TRBJ2-5; V: TRBV28; CDR3: CASTGTSGQETQYF; DNA: TGTGCCAGCACCGGGACTAGCGGTCAAGAGACCCAGTACTTC
D: -; size: -; J: TRBJ2-1; V: TRBV15; CDR3: CATSREGGWTTYEQFF; DNA: TGTGCCACCAGCAGAGAAGGAGGCTGGACGACGTATGAGCAGTTCTTC
D: TRBD2; size: -; J: TRBJ2-1; V: TRBV10-2; CDR3: CASSVIGLAEREQFF; DNA: TGCGCCAGCAGTGTCATCGGGCTAGCGGAGAGGGAGCAGTTCTTC
D: -; size: -; J: TRBJ2-3; V: TRBV7-9; CDR3: CASSPPGSSGKGNTQYF; DNA: TGTGCCAGCAGCCCGCCCGGTAGTAGCGGAAAGGGTAATACGCAGTATTTT
D: -; size: -; J: TRBJ1-1; V: TRBV5-1; CDR3: CASSSGLLYVYTEAFF; DNA: TGCGCCAGCAGCTCCGGACTCCTGTACGTATACACTGAAGCTTTCTTT
D: TRBD2; size: -; J: TRBJ2-1; V: TRBV28; CDR3: CASSLLRLAGVYGGNEQFF; DNA: TGTGCCAGCAGTTTACTGCGACTAGCGGGAGTATACGGTGGCAATGAGCAGTTCTTC
D: TRBD1; size: -; J: TRBJ1-1; V: TRBV7-3; CDR3: CASSRSGGEGNTEAFF; DNA: TGTGCCAGCAGTCGTTCAGGGGGCGAGGGGAACACTGAAGCTTTCTTT
D: TRBD1; size: -; J: TRBJ2-7; V: TRBV28; CDR3: CASVRTGTYEQYF; DNA: TGTGCCAGCGTAAGGACAGGGACCTACGAGCAGTACTTC
D: TRBD2; size: -; J: TRBJ2-3; V: TRBV6-5; CDR3: CASSRLADRTDTQYF; DNA: TGTGCCAGCAGCCGACTAGCGGATCGCACAGATACGCAGTATTTT
D: -; size: -; J: TRBJ1-2; V: TRBV2; CDR3: CASSGNVGYGYTF; DNA: TGTGCCAGCAGTGGAAACGTCGGGTATGGCTACACCTTC
D: TRBD2; size: -; J: TRBJ2-5; V: TRBV5-5; CDR3: CASSLTGLAGVKTQYF; DNA: TGTGCCAGCAGCTTGACCGGACTAGCGGGAGTAAAGACCCAGTACTTC
D: TRBD1; size: -; J: TRBJ1-2; V: TRBV7-3; CDR3: CASSPGQGNYGYTF; DNA: TGTGCCAGCAGCCCAGGACAGGGAAACTATGGCTACACCTTC
D: -; size: -; J: TRBJ1-2; V: TRBV18; CDR3: CASSRGTDGHGYTF; DNA: TGTGCCAGCTCACGGGGGACTGACGGGCATGGCTACACCTTC
D: -; size: -; J: TRBJ2-7; V: TRBV6-1; CDR3: CASSASKITYEQYF; DNA: TGTGCCAGCAGTGCTAGCAAGATTACCTACGAGCAGTACTTC
D: TRBD2; size: -; J: TRBJ2-3; V: TRBV28; CDR3: CASSLLRTSGRFPGTDTQYF; DNA: TGTGCCAGCAGTTTACTTCGGACTAGCGGGAGGTTTCCGGGCACAGATACGCAGTATTTT
D: TRBD1; size: -; J: TRBJ1-4; V: TRBV5-1; CDR3: CASSRGQGAYPTNEKLFF; DNA: TGCGCCAGCAGCCGGGGACAGGGGGCTTACCCTACTAATGAAAAACTGTTTTTT
D: TRBD2; size: -; J: TRBJ2-1; V: TRBV7-3; CDR3: CASSLTPVAGAGNEQFF; DNA: TGTGCCAGCAGCTTAACGCCCGTGGCGGGAGCTGGTAATGAGCAGTTCTTC
D: -; size: -; J: TRBJ2-2; V: TRBV30; CDR3: CAWSAANTGELFF; DNA: TGTGCCTGGAGTGCAGCGAACACCGGGGAGCTGTTTTTT
D: TRBD1; size: -; J: TRBJ2-1; V: TRBV6-1; CDR3: CASRPYRQGNEQFF; DNA: TGTGCCAGCAGACCCTACCGACAGGGAAATGAGCAGTTCTTC
D: -; size: -; J: TRBJ2-5; V: TRBV9; CDR3: CASSVGGIMETQYF; DNA: TGTGCCAGCAGCGTAGGCGGGATAATGGAGACCCAGTACTTC
D: -; size: -; J: TRBJ1-2; V: TRBV5-1; CDR3: CASSLAQGDGYTF; DNA: TGCGCCAGCAGCTTGGCCCAGGGTGATGGCTACACCTTC
D: -; size: once; J: TRBJ1-4; V: TRBV7-6; CDR3: CASSLDAVRLEKLFF; DNA: TGTGCCAGCAGCTTAGATGCGGTCCGCCTAGAAAAACTGTTTTTT
D: TRBD1; size: once; J: TRBJ1-4; V: TRBV4-1; CDR3: CASSQRQGIATNEKLFF; DNA: TGCGCCAGCAGCCAGAGACAGGGAATTGCAACTAATGAAAAACTGTTTTTT
D: TRBD2; size: -; J: TRBJ2-1; V: TRBV7-7; CDR3: CASSLTAGVFNEQFF; DNA: TGTGCCAGCAGCTTAACAGCGGGGGTTTTCAATGAGCAGTTCTTC
D: -; size: -; J: TRBJ1-2; V: TRBV10-3; CDR3: CAADFDGDSYGYTF; DNA: TGTGCCGCAGATTTTGACGGCGACTCCTATGGCTACACCTTC
D: -; size: -; J: TRBJ2-1; V: TRBV30; CDR3: CAWRRGTYNEQFF; DNA: TGTGCCTGGAGGAGAGGAACCTACAATGAGCAGTTCTTC
D: TRBD1; size: few; J: TRBJ1-3; V: TRBV9; CDR3: CASSPGAGTVIYF; DNA: TGTGCCAGCAGCCCGGGAGCCGGGACAGTCATATATTTT
D: -; size: once; J: TRBJ1-4; V: TRBV5-1; CDR3: CASSLRRAVGEKLFF; DNA: TGCGCCAGCAGCCTCCGGAGGGCTGTTGGGGAAAAACTGTTTTTT
D: TRBD2; size: -; J: TRBJ2-1; V: TRBV11-3; CDR3: CASSLAGGGEQFF; DNA: TGTGCCAGCAGCTTAGCGGGAGGGGGTGAGCAGTTCTTC
D: TRBD1; size: once; J: TRBJ1-2; V: TRBV28; CDR3: CASSWGQGSYGYTF; DNA: TGTGCCAGCAGTTGGGGACAGGGCTCCTATGGCTACACCTTC
D: TRBD1; size: -; J: TRBJ2-7; V: TRBV25-1; CDR3: CASSEWDRRYEQYF; DNA: TGTGCCAGCAGTGAGTGGGACAGACGCTACGAGCAGTACTTC
D: TRBD1; size: -; J: TRBJ2-1; V: TRBV4-1; CDR3: CASSQGRGLLTYNEQFF; DNA: TGCGCCAGCAGCCAAGGCAGGGGGTTATTGACCTACAATGAGCAGTTCTTC